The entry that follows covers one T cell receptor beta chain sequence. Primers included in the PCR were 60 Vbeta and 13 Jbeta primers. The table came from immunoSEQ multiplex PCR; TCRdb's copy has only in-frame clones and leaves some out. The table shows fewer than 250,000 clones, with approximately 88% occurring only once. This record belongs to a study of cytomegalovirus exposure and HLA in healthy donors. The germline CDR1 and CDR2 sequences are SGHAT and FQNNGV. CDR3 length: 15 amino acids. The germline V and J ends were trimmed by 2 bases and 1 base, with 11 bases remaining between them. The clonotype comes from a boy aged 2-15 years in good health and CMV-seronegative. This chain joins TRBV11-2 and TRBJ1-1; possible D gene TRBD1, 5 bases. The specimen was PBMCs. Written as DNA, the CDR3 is TGTGCCAGCAGCTTATCCTCGGGGGGGAACACTGAAGCTTTCTTT. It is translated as CASSLSSGGNTEAFF.